Listed below are T cell receptor beta chains from one sample, sequenced in a study of early T cells in non-severe SARS-CoV-2 infection. Each CDR3 protein is one row after TCRdb ran MiXCR on the 5' RACE reads. The sample records about 32,000 distinct CDR3 sequences, 5% to 5.5% being singletons. Material for sequencing was whole blood. The receptors derive from an adult who was a healthcare worker with PCR-confirmed SARS-CoV-2 infection or an uninfected control (not recorded which). The CDR3 runs from the conserved cysteine through the conserved F or W. Rows may omit the clone size; those that give it use once, few, many or a size class.

V,size,J,CDR3
TRBV5-5,many,TRBJ1-1,CASSLGGVDTEAFF
TRBV27,many,TRBJ2-5,CASSSDQETQYF
TRBV11-2,few,TRBJ2-1,CASIGTSGPYNEQFF
TRBV3-1,-,TRBJ1-6,CASGNRVVPLHF
TRBV29-1,many,TRBJ2-1,CSVVRSTYNEQFF
TRBV27,many,TRBJ2-7,CASRDPGREQYF
TRBV7-6,many,TRBJ2-1,CASSLGRQSEQFF
TRBV6-2/TRBV6-3,medium-sized,TRBJ2-7,CASTMTFRPYEQYF
TRBV7-2,few,TRBJ2-1,CASSLVGGTGAARGQFF
TRBV12-3/TRBV12-4,few,TRBJ2-3,CASSSGLAGSTDTQYF
TRBV20-1,many,TRBJ1-6,CSASLSRFNSPLHF
TRBV7-2,few,TRBJ1-2,CASSLAPLYREGYTF
TRBV7-3,few,TRBJ2-3,CASSLRGLSTDTQYF
TRBV29-1,-,TRBJ2-7,CSVEDKPFDEQYF
TRBV7-6,many,TRBJ2-2,CASSSQHTGELFF
TRBV28,few,TRBJ2-5,CASSLGGPQETQYF
TRBV28,few,TRBJ2-4,CASSLVGQAKNIQYF
TRBV11-2,-,TRBJ2-3,CASSIGLASTDTQYF
TRBV9,few,TRBJ1-1,CASSGSGPENTEAFF
TRBV6-5,many,TRBJ2-2,CASRGLANTGELFF
TRBV18,many,TRBJ1-2,CASSPRTSQGGSGDYGYTF
TRBV4-2,many,TRBJ2-7,CASSEGLADSYEQYF
TRBV27,few,TRBJ2-6,CASSPRQVSGANVLTF
TRBV15,-,TRBJ1-3,CATSREAFSSSGNTIYF
TRBV7-7,few,TRBJ1-1,CASSLAGRDDPEAFF
TRBV28,few,TRBJ1-1,CASSLRPVLNTEAFF
TRBV7-3,many,TRBJ2-5,CASSLMGRTEETQYF
TRBV12-3/TRBV12-4,many,TRBJ2-1,CASRVAGGPHEQFF
TRBV28,-,TRBJ2-3,CASSRLSSGRGTDTQYF
TRBV7-9,many,TRBJ2-7,CASSPYLDRFYEQYF
TRBV7-3,many,TRBJ2-3,CASSSFGTDTQYF
TRBV11-2,few,TRBJ2-7,CASRYGLAGSYEQYF
TRBV7-9,few,TRBJ2-3,CASSLASSGRTDTQYF
TRBV5-1,many,TRBJ2-7,CASSSGPADYEQYF
TRBV6-6,many,TRBJ2-1,CASSSSGSLSYNEQFF
TRBV6-1,-,TRBJ1-5,CASRLSEPPQHF
TRBV7-2,few,TRBJ1-6,CASSSPGIGSPLHF
TRBV28,many,TRBJ2-2,CASSSSDRGRTGELFF
TRBV29-1,few,TRBJ2-7,CSVEVTSGRLEQYF
TRBV7-2,many,TRBJ2-3,CASSLIAPIGGAGTQYF
TRBV5-8,many,TRBJ2-3,CASSLKTDTQYF
TRBV10-1,-,TRBJ1-1,CASSKIRENTEAFF
TRBV28,few,TRBJ2-5,CASRGQVGGETQYF
TRBV2,-,TRBJ2-2,CASNRDRTGELFF